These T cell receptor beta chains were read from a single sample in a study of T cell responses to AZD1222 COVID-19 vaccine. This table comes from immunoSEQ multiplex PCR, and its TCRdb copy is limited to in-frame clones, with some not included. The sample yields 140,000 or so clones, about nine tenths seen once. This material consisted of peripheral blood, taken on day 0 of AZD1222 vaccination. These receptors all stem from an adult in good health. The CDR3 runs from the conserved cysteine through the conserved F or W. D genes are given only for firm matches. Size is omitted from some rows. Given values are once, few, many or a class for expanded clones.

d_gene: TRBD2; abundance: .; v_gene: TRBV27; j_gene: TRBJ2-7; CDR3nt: TGTGCCAGCATTGGAGCTAGCGGGAGGGCAGCCTACGAGCAGTACTTC; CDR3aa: CASIGASGRAAYEQYF
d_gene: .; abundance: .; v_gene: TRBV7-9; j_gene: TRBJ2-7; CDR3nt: TGTGCCAGCAGCTTTGGAGCCTACGAGCAGTACTTC; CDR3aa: CASSFGAYEQYF
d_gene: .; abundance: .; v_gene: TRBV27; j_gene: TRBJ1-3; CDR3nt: TGTGCCAGCAGGGGCAACAGCGGAAACACCATATATTTT; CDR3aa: CASRGNSGNTIYF
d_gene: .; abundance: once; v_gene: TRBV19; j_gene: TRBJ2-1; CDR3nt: TGTGCCAGTAGCGTACAGGGTGGGGAGCAGTTCTTC; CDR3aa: CASSVQGGEQFF
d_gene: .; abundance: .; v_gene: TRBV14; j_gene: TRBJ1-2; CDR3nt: TGTGCCAGCAGCCAAGGCACAGCTACCCGAGGCTACACCTTC; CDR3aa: CASSQGTATRGYTF
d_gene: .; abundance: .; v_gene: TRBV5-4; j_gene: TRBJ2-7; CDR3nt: TGTGCCAGCAGCTCCAGACAGTCCTACGAGCAGTACTTC; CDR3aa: CASSSRQSYEQYF
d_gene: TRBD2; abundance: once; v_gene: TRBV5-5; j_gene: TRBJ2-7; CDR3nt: TGTGCCAGCAGCTCAACTAGCGGCCCCTACGAGCAGTACTTC; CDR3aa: CASSSTSGPYEQYF
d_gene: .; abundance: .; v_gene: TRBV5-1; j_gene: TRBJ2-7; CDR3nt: TGCGCCAGCAGCTTGGCGACCACTAGCTCCTACGAGCAGTACTTC; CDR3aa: CASSLATTSSYEQYF
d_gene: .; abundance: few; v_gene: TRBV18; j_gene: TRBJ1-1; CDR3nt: TGTGCCAGCTCACCTCGGACAGAAATGAACACTGAAGCTTTCTTT; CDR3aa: CASSPRTEMNTEAFF
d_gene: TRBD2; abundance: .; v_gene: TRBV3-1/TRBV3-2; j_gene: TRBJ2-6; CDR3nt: TGTGCCAGCAGCCAAGATTTCGTGACTAGCGGGAGCTCCGGGGCCAACGTCCTGACTTTC; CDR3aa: CASSQDFVTSGSSGANVLTF
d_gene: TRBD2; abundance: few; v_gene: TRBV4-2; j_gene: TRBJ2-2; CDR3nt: TGTGCCAGCAGCCCTCGGACTAGCGGGAGTAGCACCGGGGAGCTGTTTTTT; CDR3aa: CASSPRTSGSSTGELFF
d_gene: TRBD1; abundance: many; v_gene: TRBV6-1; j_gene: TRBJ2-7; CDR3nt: TGTGCCAGCAGTGAGTTAGGGACAGGAAGCTACGAGCAGTACTTC; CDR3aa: CASSELGTGSYEQYF
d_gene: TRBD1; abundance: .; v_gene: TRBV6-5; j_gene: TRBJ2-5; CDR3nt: TGTGCCAGCAGTTACAGCGGGACAGGGGAAGAGACCCAGTACTTC; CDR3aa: CASSYSGTGEETQYF
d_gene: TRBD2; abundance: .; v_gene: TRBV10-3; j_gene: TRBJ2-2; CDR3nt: TGTGCCATCAGTGAAACTAGCGGTATAATCACCGGGGAGCTGTTTTTT; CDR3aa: CAISETSGIITGELFF
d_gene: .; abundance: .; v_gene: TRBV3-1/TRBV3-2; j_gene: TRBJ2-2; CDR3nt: TGTGCCAGCAGCCACGGGACGTTCGCCGGGGAGCTGTTTTTT; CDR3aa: CASSHGTFAGELFF
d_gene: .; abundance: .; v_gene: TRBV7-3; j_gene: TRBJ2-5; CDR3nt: TGTGCCAGCAGCTTAACTGGGGCGGAGACCCAGTACTTC; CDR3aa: CASSLTGAETQYF
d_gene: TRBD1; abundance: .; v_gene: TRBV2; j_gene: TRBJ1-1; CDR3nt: TGTGCCAGGGAGGACAGGGAGGGCACTGAAGCTTTCTTT; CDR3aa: CAREDREGTEAFF
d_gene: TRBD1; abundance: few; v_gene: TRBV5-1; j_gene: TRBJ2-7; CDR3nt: TGCGCCAGCAGCTTGAACAGGGGCCCAACCTACGAGCAGTACTTC; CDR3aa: CASSLNRGPTYEQYF
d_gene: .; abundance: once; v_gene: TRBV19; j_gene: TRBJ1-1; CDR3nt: TGTGCCAGTAGTACTAACCCCTATCAGGGTGGCACTGAAGCTTTCTTT; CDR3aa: CASSTNPYQGGTEAFF
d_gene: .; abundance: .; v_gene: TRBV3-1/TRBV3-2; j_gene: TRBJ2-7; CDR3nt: TGTGCCAGCAGCCCCCGCCCAGGGGGGGAGCTATACGAGCAGTACTTC; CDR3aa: CASSPRPGGELYEQYF
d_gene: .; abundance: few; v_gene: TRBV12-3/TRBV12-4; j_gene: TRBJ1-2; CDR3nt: TGTGCCAGCAGCTTGATTATGGCTTCCACCTTC; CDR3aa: CASSLIMASTF
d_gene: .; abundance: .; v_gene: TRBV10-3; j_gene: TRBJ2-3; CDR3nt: TGTGCCACCCGAGGGGGGAGCACAGATACGCAGTATTTT; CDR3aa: CATRGGSTDTQYF
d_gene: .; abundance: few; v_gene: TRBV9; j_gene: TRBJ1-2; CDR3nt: TGTGCCAGCATAGGGGGCTACACCTTC; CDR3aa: CASIGGYTF
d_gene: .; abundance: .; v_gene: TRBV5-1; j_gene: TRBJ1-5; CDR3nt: TGCGCCAGCAGCCCAGGGACGGCCTATCAGCCCCAGCATTTT; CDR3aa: CASSPGTAYQPQHF
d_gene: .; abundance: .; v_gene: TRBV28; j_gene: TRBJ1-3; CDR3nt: TGTGCCAGCAGTTTGGCGATAAGGGGCACTCGAAACACCATATATTTT; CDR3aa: CASSLAIRGTRNTIYF
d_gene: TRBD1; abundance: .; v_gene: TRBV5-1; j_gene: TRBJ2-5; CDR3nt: TGCGCCAGCAGCTTGCCCGGACAGGGACTGGCAGAGACCCAGTACTTC; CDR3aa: CASSLPGQGLAETQYF
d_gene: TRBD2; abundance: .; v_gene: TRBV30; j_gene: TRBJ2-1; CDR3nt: TGTGCCTGGAGAACAGCGGGAGGGGGCAATGAGCAGTTCTTC; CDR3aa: CAWRTAGGGNEQFF
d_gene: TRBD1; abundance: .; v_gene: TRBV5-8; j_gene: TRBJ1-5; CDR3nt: TGTGCCAGCAGCTGGGGACAGGGCTACAATCAGCCCCAGCATTTT; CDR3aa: CASSWGQGYNQPQHF
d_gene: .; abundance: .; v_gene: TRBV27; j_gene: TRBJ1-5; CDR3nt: TGTGCCAGCAGTTTACGCAGGGATTATAGCAATCAGCCCCAGCATTTT; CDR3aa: CASSLRRDYSNQPQHF
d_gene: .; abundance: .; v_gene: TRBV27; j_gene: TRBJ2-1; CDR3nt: TGTGCCAGCACCATGAGACCAACGACCTACAATGAGCAGTTCTTC; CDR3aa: CASTMRPTTYNEQFF
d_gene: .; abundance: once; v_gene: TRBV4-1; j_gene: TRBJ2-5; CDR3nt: TGCGCCAGCAGCCAAGATCTGACTAGCCAAGAGACCCAGTACTTC; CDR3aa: CASSQDLTSQETQYF
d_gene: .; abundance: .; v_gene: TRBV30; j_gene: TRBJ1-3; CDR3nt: TGTGCCTGGAGTGTACGTCAGGGAAGGGCGCTCTCTGGAAACACCATATATTTT; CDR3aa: CAWSVRQGRALSGNTIYF
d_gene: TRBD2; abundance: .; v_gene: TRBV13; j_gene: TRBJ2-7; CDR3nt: TGTGCCAGCAGCTTAGGAACCGGGACTAGTAATGAGCAGTACTTC; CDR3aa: CASSLGTGTSNEQYF
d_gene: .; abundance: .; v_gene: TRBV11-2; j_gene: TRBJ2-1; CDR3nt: TGTGCCAGCAGCCAGGACCCTATACTATACAATGAGCAGTTCTTC; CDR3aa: CASSQDPILYNEQFF
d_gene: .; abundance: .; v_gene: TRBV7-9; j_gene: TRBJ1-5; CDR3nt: TGTGCCAGCAGCTTAGGTATCCCTGGGTATACGCAGCCCCAGCATTTT; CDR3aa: CASSLGIPGYTQPQHF
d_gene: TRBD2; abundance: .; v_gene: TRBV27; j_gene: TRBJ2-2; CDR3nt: TGTGCCAGCACCCCCGGGGCGGGAGAGTTCACCGGGGAGCTGTTTTTT; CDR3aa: CASTPGAGEFTGELFF
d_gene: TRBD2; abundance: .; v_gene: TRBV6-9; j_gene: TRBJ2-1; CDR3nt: TGTGCCAGCAGGCCGGGACATCGGAGGTTAGCGGGAGACAATGAGCAGTTCTTC; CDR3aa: CASRPGHRRLAGDNEQFF
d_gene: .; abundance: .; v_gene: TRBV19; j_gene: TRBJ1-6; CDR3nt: TGTGCCAGTACCTCGGGGGGCCTCTCCTATAATTCACCCCTCCACTTT; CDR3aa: CASTSGGLSYNSPLHF
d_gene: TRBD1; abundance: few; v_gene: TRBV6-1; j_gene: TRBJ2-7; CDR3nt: TGTGCCAGCAGTGAAGGGAAAGGGGGCGACGAGCAGTACTTC; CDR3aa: CASSEGKGGDEQYF
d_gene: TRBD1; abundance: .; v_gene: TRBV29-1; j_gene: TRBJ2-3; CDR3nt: TGCAGCGTCCGAAGGACAGGGGGCGCAGATACGCAGTATTTT; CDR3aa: CSVRRTGGADTQYF
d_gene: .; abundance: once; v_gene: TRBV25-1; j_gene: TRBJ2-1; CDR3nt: TGTGCCAGCAGTGAATTGAACGGGGGCGATGAGCAGTTCTTC; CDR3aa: CASSELNGGDEQFF
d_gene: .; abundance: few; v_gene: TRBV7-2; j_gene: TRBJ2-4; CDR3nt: TGTGCCAGCAGCTTTTTTGTGGGGCTGGAAAACATTCAGTACTTC; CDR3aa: CASSFFVGLENIQYF
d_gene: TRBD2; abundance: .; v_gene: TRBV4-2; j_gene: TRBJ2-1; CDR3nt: TGTGCCAGCAGCCGTCTAGCGGAGGCCTACAATGAGCAGTTCTTC; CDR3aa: CASSRLAEAYNEQFF
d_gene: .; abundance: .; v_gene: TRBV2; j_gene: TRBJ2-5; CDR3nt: TGTGCCAGCAGCCTCGCCCATCGAACGGAGACCCAGTACTTC; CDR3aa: CASSLAHRTETQYF
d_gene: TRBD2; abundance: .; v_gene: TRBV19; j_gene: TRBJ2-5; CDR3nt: TGTGCCAGTAGTCCGACTAGCGGGAGACAACAAGAGACCCAGTACTTC; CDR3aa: CASSPTSGRQQETQYF
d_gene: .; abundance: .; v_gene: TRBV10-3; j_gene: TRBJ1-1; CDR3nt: TGTGCCATCAGTGAATACGGGGGCGCCGCTGAAGCTTTCTTT; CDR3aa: CAISEYGGAAEAFF
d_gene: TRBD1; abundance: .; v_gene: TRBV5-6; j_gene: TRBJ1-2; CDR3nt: TGTGCCAGCAGCTTGGCCGGACAGGGGGGTGGCTACACCTTC; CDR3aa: CASSLAGQGGGYTF
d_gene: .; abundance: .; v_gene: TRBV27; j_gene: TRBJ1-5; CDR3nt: TGTGCCAGCAGTTACGAGGGCGGTCAGCCCCAGCATTTT; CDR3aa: CASSYEGGQPQHF
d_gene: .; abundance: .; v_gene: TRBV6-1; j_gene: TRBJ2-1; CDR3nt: TGTGCCAGCAGTGATGGGCCAGGGGCTGATGAGCAGTTCTTC; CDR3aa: CASSDGPGADEQFF
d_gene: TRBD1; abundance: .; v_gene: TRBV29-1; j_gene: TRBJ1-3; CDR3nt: TGCAGCGTTCAACAGGGGAGAGGAAACACCATATATTTT; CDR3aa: CSVQQGRGNTIYF
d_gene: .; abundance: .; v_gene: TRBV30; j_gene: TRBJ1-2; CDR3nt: TGTGCCTGGTCCCGGGACCCTTTTAACTATGGCTACACCTTC; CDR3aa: CAWSRDPFNYGYTF